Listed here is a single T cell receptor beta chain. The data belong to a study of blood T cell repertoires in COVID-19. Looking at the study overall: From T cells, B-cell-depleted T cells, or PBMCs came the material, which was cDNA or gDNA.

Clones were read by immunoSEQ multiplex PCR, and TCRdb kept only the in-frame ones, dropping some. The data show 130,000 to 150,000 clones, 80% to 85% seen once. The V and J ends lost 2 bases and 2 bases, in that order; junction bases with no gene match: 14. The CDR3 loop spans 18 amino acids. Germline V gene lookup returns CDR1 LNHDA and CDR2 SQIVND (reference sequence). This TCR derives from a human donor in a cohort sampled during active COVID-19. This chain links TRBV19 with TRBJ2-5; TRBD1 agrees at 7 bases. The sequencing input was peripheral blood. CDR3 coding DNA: TGTGCCAGTAGTATACGCCCAGGGGGATTCCTCCTGCAAGAGACCCAGTACTTC. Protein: CASSIRPGGFLLQETQYF.